This T cell receptor (beta chain) was captured by sequencing in a study of early T cells in non-severe SARS-CoV-2 infection. For the study at large: Sequenced material consisted of bulk RNA (from unsorted whole blood), and chains were unpaired.

Findings of the study overall: Private and CD4 specificities were missed by VDJdb matching, which favored anti-spike CD8 responses.

The length of the CDR3 is 13 residues. Per germline, CDR1 DFQATT and CDR2 SNEGSKA (reference sequence). The V end was cut by 1 base, the J end by 0 bases, with 5 bases between. In this sample, this clonotype turned up many times. Its target is not known. Individual cDNA molecules received unique molecular identifiers. TCRdb processed the 5' RACE reads anew with MiXCR; each CDR3 protein has one entry. The sample lists around 58,000 distinct CDR3 sequences, about 7.7% occurring once. The chain is built from TRBV20-1 and TRBJ2-3; D remains unclear. The TCR comes from an adult who was a healthcare worker with PCR-confirmed SARS-CoV-2 infection or an uninfected control (not recorded which). The material was whole blood, obtained at baseline. The CDR3 region has the DNA TGCAGTGCTAGAGTCCCTAGCACAGATACGCAGTATTTT. It codes for CSARVPSTDTQYF.